The next 4 T cell receptor beta chains were all read from a single sample in a study of CD8 T cells in ankylosing spondylitis. One entry per CDR3 protein results from TCRdb running MiXCR on the 5' RACE reads. The sample holds about 340,000 distinct CDR3 sequences, 20% seen once. Sequenced input: blood, either unsorted or a sorted T cell fraction (not recorded which). These receptors all come from a male donor with ankylosing spondylitis or in good health (not recorded which).

The chain employs TRBV2 and TRBJ2-7; 7 bases line up with TRBD1. CDR3 length: 14 amino acids. The germline gives CDR1 SNHLY, CDR2 FYNNEI. The junction had 8 bases not matched to a gene; V was cut back by 2 bases and J by 7 bases. This chain's CDR3 is CASSESGTVREQYF. The CDR3 nucleotides are TGTGCCAGCAGTGAATCCGGGACAGTGCGGGAGCAGTACTTC.

The chain uses TRBV7-9 and TRBJ2-1; 8 positions agree with TRBD1. V shed 4 bases, J shed 0 bases, and the junction held 5 bases outside the gene matches. Germline CDR1 and CDR2: SEHNR and FQNEAQ (reference sequence). The CDR3 sequence is 16 residues long. The CDR3 loop reads CASSSDRGGSYNEQFF. The CDR3, as DNA: TGTGCCAGCAGCTCAGACAGGGGTGGCTCCTACAATGAGCAGTTCTTC. Complete variable domain (other parts from reference TRBV7-9 and TRBJ2-1): DTGVSQNPRHKITKRGQNVTFRCDPISEHNRLYWYRQTLGQGPEFLTYFQNEAQLEKSRLLSDRFSAERPKGSFSTLEIQRTEQGDSAMYLCASSSDRGGSYNEQFFGPGTRLTVL.

This rearrangement joins TRBV2 to TRBJ2-7; TRBD1 matches at 7 bases. Germline V lookup: CDR1 SNHLY, CDR2 FYNNEI. The V gene end was trimmed by 0 bases and the J gene end by 2 bases; junction bases not matched to a gene: 10. The CDR3 covers 17 residues. Here the CDR3 reads CASSEALHGTATYEQYF. The DNA of the CDR3 is TGTGCCAGCAGTGAAGCGCTTCATGGGACAGCAACCTACGAGCAGTACTTC.

The rearrangement uses TRBV29-1 and TRBJ2-7; 9 positions match TRBD1. The ends lost 8 bases at V and 4 bases at J; junction bases unmatched: 15. The CDR3 totals 15 residues. Germline-derived CDR1 and CDR2 are SQVTM and ANQGSEA. The CDR3 DNA sequence: TGCAGCTCCTTGGGGGGAGACAGGGGGGCGTACGAGCAGTACTTC. Translated, it gives CSSLGGDRGAYEQYF.